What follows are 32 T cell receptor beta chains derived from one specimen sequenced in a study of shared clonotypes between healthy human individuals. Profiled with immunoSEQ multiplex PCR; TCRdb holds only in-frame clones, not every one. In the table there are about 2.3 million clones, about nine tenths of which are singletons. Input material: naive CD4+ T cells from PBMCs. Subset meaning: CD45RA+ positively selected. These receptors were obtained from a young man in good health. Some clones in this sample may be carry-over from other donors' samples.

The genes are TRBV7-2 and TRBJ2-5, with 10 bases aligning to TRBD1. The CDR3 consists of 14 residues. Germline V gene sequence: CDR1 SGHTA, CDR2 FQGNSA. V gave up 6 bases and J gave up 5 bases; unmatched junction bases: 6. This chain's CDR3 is CASSGDRGWETQYF. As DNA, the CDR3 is TGTGCCAGCAGTGGGGACAGGGGTTGGGAGACCCAGTACTTC.

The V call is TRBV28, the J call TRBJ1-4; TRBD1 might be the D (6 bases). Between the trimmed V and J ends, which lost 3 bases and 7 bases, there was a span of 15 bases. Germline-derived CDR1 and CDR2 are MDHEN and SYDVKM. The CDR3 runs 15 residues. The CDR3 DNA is TGTGCCAGCAGTTTCCCGACAGGCCGAAGTGAAAAACTGTTTTTT. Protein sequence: CASSFPTGRSEKLFF.

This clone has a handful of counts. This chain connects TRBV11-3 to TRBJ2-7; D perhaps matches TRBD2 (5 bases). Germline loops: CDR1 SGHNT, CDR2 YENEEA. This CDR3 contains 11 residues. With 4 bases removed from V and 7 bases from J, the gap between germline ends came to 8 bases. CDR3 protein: CASSSTGEQYF. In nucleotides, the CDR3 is TGTGCCAGCAGCTCGACGGGGGAGCAGTACTTC.

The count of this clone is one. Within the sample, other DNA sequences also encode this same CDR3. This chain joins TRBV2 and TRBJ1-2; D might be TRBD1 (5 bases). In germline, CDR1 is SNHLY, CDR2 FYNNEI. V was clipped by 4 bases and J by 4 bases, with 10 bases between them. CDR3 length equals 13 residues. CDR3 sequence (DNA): TGTGCCAGCAGTGGGGACTCGGTCTATGGCTACACCTTC. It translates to CASSGDSVYGYTF. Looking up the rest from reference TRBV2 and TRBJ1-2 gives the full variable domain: EPEVTQTPSHQVTQMGQEVILRCVPISNHLYFYWYRQILGQKVEFLVSFYNNEISEKSEIFDDQFSVERPDGSNFTLKIRSTKLEDSAMYFCASSGDSVYGYTFGSGTRLTVV.

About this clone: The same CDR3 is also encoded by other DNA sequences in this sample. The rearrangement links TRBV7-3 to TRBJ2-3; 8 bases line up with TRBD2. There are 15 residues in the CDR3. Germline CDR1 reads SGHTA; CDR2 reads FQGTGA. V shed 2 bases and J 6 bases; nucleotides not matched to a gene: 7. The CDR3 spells CASSLSGGPTDTQYF. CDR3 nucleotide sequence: TGTGCCAGCAGCTTATCGGGAGGGCCCACCGATACGCAGTATTTT.

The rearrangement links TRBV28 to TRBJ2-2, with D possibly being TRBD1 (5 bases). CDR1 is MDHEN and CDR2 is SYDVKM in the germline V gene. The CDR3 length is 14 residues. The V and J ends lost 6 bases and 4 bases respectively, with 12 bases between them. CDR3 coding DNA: TGTGCCAGCAGACAACAGGCATTCACCGGGGAGCTGTTTTTT. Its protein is CASRQQAFTGELFF. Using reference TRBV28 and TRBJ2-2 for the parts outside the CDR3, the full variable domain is DVKVTQSSRYLVKRTGEKVFLECVQDMDHENMFWYRQDPGLGLRLIYFSYDVKMKEKGDIPEGYSVSREKKERFSLILESASTNQTSMYLCASRQQAFTGELFFGEGSRLTVL.

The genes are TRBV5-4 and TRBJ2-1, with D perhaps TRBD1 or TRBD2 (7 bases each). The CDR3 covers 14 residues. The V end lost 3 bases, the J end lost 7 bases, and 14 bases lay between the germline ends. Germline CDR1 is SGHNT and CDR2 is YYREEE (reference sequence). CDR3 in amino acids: CASSSLQGGNEQFF. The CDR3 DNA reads TGTGCCAGCAGCTCCCTCCAGGGGGGGAATGAGCAGTTCTTC.

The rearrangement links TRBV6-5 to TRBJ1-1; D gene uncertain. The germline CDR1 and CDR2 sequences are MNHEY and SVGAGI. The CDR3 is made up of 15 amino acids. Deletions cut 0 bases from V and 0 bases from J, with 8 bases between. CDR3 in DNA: TGTGCCAGCAGTTACTCGCACAGTATGAACACTGAAGCTTTCTTT. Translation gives CASSYSHSMNTEAFF.

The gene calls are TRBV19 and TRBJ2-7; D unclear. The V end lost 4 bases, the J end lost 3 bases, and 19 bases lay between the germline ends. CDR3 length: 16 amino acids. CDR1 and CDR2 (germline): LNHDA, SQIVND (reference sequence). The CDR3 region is CASSNLPATSSYEQYF. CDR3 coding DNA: TGTGCCAGTAGTAACCTCCCCGCGACATCTAGCTACGAGCAGTACTTC.

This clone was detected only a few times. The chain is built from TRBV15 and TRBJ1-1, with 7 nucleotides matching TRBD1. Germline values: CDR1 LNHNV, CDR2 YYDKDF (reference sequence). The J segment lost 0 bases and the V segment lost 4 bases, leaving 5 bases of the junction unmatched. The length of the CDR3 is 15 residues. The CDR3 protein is CATSTGQAMNTEAFF. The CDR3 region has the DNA TGTGCCACCAGCACCGGACAGGCGATGAACACTGAAGCTTTCTTT.

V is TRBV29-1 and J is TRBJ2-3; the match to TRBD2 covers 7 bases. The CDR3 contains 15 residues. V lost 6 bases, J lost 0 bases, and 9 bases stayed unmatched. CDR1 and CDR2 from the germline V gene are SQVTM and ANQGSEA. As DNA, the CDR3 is TGCAGCGTATTGGGGGGGAGTGCTAGCACAGATACGCAGTATTTT. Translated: CSVLGGSASTDTQYF.

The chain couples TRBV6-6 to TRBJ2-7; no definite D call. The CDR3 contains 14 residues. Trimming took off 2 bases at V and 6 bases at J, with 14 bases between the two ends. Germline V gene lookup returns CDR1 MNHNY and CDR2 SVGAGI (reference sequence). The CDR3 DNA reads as TGTGCCAGCAGTTACCGAGTTACTGTACTCGAGCAGTACTTC. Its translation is CASSYRVTVLEQYF.

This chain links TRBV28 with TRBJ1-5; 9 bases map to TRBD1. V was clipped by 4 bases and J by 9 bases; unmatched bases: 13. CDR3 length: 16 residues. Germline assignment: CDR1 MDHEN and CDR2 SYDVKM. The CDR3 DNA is TGTGCCAGCAGTTCTTGGGGAAGGGACAGGGCGCCGCCCCAGCATTTT. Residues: CASSSWGRDRAPPQHF.

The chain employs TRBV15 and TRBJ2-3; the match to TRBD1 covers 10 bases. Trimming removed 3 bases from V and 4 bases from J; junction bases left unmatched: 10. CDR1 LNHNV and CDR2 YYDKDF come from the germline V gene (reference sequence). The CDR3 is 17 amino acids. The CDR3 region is CATSRKTTGGKADTQYF. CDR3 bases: TGTGCCACCAGCAGGAAGACGACAGGGGGCAAGGCAGATACGCAGTATTTT.

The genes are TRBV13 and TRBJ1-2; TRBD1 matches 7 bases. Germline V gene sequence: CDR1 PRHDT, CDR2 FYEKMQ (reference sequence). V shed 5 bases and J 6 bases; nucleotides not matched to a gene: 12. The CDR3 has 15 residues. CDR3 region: CASSHKADRAHGYTF. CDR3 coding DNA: TGTGCCAGCAGCCATAAAGCCGACAGGGCTCATGGCTACACCTTC.

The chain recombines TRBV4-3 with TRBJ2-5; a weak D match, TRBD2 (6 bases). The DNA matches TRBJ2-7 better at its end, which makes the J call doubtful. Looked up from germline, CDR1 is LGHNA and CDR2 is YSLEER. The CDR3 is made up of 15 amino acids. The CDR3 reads CASPQSAKGGYEQYF. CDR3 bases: TGCGCCAGCCCCCAAAGCGCTAAGGGAGGTTACGAGCAGTACTTC.

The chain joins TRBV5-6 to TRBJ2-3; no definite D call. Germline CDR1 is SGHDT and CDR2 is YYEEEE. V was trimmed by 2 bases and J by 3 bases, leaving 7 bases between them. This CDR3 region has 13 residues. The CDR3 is CASSFTGTDTQYF. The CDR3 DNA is TGTGCCAGCAGCTTTACCGGGACAGATACGCAGTATTTT.

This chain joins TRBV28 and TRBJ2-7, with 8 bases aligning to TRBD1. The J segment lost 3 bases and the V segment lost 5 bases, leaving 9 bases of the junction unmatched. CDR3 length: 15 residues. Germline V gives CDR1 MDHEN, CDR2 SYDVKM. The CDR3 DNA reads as TGTGCCAGCAGTATAGGGCAGGGGGCGGTCTACGAGCAGTACTTC. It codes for CASSIGQGAVYEQYF.

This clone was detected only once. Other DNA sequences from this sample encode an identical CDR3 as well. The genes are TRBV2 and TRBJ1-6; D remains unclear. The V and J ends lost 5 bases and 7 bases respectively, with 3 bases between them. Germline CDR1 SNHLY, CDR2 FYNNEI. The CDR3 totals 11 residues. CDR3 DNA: TGTGCCAGCAGTCCCAATTCACCCCTCCACTTT. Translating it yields CASSPNSPLHF.

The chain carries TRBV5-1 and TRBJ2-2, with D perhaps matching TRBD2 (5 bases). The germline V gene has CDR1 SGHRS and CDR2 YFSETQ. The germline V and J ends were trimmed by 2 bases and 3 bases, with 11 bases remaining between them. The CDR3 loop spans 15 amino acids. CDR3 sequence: CASSLPAGDTGELFF. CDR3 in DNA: TGCGCCAGCAGCTTACCCGCGGGCGACACCGGGGAGCTGTTTTTT.

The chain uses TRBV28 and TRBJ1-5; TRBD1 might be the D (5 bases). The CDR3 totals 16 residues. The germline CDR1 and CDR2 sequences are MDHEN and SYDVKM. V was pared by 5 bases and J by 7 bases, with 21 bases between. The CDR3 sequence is CASSPLGDVGAQPQHF. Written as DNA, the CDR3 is TGTGCCAGCAGTCCCCTAGGGGATGTCGGTGCCCAGCCCCAGCATTTT. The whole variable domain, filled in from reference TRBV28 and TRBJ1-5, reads DVKVTQSSRYLVKRTGEKVFLECVQDMDHENMFWYRQDPGLGLRLIYFSYDVKMKEKGDIPEGYSVSREKKERFSLILESASTNQTSMYLCASSPLGDVGAQPQHFGDGTRLSIL.

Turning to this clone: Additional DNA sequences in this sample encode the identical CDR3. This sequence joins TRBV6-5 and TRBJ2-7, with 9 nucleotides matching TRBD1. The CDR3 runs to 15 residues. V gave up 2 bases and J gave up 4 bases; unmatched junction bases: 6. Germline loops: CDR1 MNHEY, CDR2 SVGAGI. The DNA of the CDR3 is TGTGCCAGCAGTTACCGTGACAGGGGGGGGTACGAGCAGTACTTC. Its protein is CASSYRDRGGYEQYF.

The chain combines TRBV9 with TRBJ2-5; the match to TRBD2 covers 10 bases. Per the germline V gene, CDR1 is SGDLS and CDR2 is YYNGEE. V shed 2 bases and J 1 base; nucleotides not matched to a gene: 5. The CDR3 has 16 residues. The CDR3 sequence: CASSVGLAAFQETQYF. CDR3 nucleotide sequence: TGTGCCAGCAGCGTCGGACTAGCGGCCTTCCAAGAGACCCAGTACTTC.

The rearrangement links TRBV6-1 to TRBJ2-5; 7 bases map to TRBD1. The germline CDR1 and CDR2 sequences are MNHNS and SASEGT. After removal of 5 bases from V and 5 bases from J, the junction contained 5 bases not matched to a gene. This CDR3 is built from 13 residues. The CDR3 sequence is CASSKDRTETQYF. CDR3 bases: TGTGCCAGCAGTAAGGACAGGACGGAGACCCAGTACTTC.

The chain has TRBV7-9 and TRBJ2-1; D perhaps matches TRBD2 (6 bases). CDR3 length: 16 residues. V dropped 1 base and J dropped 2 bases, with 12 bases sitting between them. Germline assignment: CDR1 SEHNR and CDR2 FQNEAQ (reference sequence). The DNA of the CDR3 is TGTGCCAGCAGCTTAGAGGTAGCGGCCCCCTACAATGAGCAGTTCTTC. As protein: CASSLEVAAPYNEQFF. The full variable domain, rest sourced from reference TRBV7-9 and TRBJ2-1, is DTGVSQNPRHKITKRGQNVTFRCDPISEHNRLYWYRQTLGQGPEFLTYFQNEAQLEKSRLLSDRFSAERPKGSFSTLEIQRTEQGDSAMYLCASSLEVAAPYNEQFFGPGTRLTVL.

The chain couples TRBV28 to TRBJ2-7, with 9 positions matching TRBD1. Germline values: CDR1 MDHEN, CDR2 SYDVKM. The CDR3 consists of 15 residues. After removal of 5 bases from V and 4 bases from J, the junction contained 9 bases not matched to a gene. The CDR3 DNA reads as TGTGCCAGCAGTCCTACGGGACAGGGACAGTACGAGCAGTACTTC. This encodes CASSPTGQGQYEQYF.

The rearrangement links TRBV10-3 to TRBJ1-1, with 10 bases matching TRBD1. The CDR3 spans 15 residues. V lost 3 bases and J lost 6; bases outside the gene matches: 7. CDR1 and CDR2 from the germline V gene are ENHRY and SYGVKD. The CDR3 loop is CAISDLDRGRAEAFF. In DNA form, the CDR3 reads TGTGCCATCAGTGACCTGGACAGGGGGAGGGCTGAAGCTTTCTTT.

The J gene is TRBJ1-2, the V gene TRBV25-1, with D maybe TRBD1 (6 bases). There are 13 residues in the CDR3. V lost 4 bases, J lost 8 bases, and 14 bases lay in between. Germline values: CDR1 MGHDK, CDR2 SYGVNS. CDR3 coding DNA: TGTGCCAGCAGTGGGGGGGCAGCCGGCGGCTACACCTTC. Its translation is CASSGGAAGGYTF.

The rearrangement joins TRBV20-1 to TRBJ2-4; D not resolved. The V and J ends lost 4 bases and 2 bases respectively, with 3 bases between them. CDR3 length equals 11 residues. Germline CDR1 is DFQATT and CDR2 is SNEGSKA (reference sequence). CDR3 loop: CSATTKNIQYF. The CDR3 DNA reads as TGCAGTGCTACCACCAAAAACATTCAGTACTTC.

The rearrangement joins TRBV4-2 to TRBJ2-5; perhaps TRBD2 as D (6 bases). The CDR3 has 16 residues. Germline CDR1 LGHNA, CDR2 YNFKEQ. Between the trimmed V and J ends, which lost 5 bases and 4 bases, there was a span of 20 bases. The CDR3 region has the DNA TGTGCCAGCAGCATCCTCGGAGAACGGAGGGGAGAGACCCAGTACTTC. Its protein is CASSILGERRGETQYF.

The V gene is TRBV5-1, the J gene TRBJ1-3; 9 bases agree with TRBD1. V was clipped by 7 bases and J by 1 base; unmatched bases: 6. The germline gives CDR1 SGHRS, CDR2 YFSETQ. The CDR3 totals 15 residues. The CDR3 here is CASGQGSTSGNTIYF. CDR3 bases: TGCGCCAGCGGACAGGGGTCTACTTCTGGAAACACCATATATTTT. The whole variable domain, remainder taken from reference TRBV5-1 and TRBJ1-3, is KAGVTQTPRYLIKTRGQQVTLSCSPISGHRSVSWYQQTPGQGLQFLFEYFSETQRNKGNFPGRFSGRQFSNSRSEMNVSTLELGDSALYLCASGQGSTSGNTIYFGEGSWLTVV.

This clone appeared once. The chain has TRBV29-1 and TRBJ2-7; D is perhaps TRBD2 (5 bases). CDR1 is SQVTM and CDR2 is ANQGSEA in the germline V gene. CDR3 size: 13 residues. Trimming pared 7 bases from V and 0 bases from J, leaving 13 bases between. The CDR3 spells CSAEGKSSYEQYF. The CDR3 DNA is TGCAGCGCTGAGGGAAAGAGCTCCTACGAGCAGTACTTC.